This T cell receptor (beta chain) was documented in a study of regulatory T cells in long-lasting Graves disease listed by TCRdb under 2021. For the wider study: Patients with newly diagnosed Graves' disease had been on antithyroid drugs for under 3 months. Persistent Graves' disease patients were compared with newly diagnosed Graves' disease patients by peripheral blood TCR sequencing and RNA sequencing. The study was conducted in China and was registered as a clinical trial. TCR sequencing covered around 13 persistent and approximately 20 newly diagnosed Graves' disease patients, 33 samples in total.

The method was multiplex PCR. Sequencing used an Illumina HiSeq 4000. To build TCR beta libraries, CDR3 regions were amplified by Arm-PCR using iRepertoire HTBI primers. PCR products were gel purified before sequencing. Per the authors' processing: Gene usage analysis of CDR3 amino acid clonotypes relied on the roughly 58 TRBV and 14 TRBJ segments identified across samples. Filtered high-quality paired reads were merged into contigs using COPE and FqMerger. BLAST was used to align contigs to IMGT TRBV, TRBD and TRBJ reference genes, with CDR3 defined following IMGT. Any clonotype with a frequency above 0.1% was counted as a highly expanded clone. Shannon entropy was used to measure repertoire diversity, and the Gini coefficient was used to measure V-J evenness. Public clonotypes were defined as clonotypes shared by more than one individual. The raw public reads went through TCRdb reprocessing: fastp at Q25, MiXCR clone calling, in-frame beta chains kept. All rows with the same CDR3 protein become a single entry with the most common DNA and genes. TCRdb, not the authors, supplied the V and J calls. Within this sample are some 500,000 distinct CDR3 sequences, with approximately 15% of them counted one time only. The ten largest make up approximately 9.3% of the sample.

The CDR3 starts with the cysteine, ends with the phenylalanine, and has 14 residues. Only CDR3 DNA is held: 42 bases, read in frame from base 1. Germline trimming amounts to 4 bases on V and 8 bases on J, with 6 as the count of junction bases outside the gene matches. Read against the paper, the sample's time point label means: newly diagnosed GD, antithyroid drugs for less than 3 months. For both TCR sequencing and RNA sequencing, RNA was extracted from PBMCs using TRIzol. Graves' disease was diagnosed according to American Thyroid Association guidelines. The patients came from an endocrinology department in Xi'an, China. Each patient gave 7.5 to 10 milliliters of peripheral blood, collected in an EDTA anticoagulant tube. Ficoll Paque Plus density gradient separation was used to isolate PBMCs, and no further T cell sorting was done. An Agilent 2100 Bioanalyzer and agarose gel were used to check RNA quality, and a NanoDrop 2000 was used to measure RNA concentration.

This clonotype has ten or more counts. The specificity of this receptor is unknown. Per-base quality was not reported, and no clone a single base away is much larger than it. Results the study describes overall, beyond this receptor: Lower TCR Shannon entropy and fewer highly expanded clones were observed in persistent Graves' disease patients than in newly diagnosed patients, which suggested clonal expansion. Because the primary lesion, thyroid tissue, could not be accessed, the study looked at peripheral blood alone. As a limitation, the authors acknowledged that the small sample size may reduce accuracy. Only the TCR beta chain was sequenced and analyzed. Preferential use of TRBV28, TRBJ1-2 and TRBJ2-5 was observed in persistent disease, whereas TRBV20-1 and TRBJ2-1 were favored in newly diagnosed disease. Persistent patients shared more public clonotypes among themselves (under 3,000) than newly diagnosed patients did (approximately 970).

This sample was shared with a second study, whose subject was T cells in Graves' hyperthyroidism and ophthalmopathy. As that second paper reports: Stable Graves' hyperthyroidism was defined as the absence of progression to ophthalmopathy over 18 months of follow-up. Hyperthyroidism patients were newly diagnosed, with disease duration under 2 months, and aged 18 to 65 years. The study excluded patients with uncontrolled infections, other autoimmune diseases, pregnancy or lactation. Clinical symptoms, serum thyroxine and TRAb, thyroid ultrasound, and orbital computed tomography formed the basis for the diagnoses. A first-round RT-PCR of the TCR CDR3 used the HTBI primer set with the Qiagen OneStep RT-PCR kit. Blood samples also contained most of the expanded thyroid clonotypes (frequency above 0.001), which suggests that blood repertoires may reflect thyroid immune responses. In cross-validation, a model built on a 13 V-J signature told ophthalmopathy apart from stable hyperthyroidism with approximately 90% sensitivity and about 81% specificity, and in testing the same model reached 80%/75%. During validation, the model predicted progression to ophthalmopathy a median of approximately 7 months ahead of onset, with 60% to 71% sensitivity and almost 75% specificity. To identify distinguishing TCR V-J signatures, a discovery cohort of 90 to 100 patients was used, comprising roughly 45 with Graves' ophthalmopathy and approximately 57 with stable Graves' hyperthyroidism. Prospective prediction of ophthalmopathy was tested in an independent validation cohort consisting of 18 to 20 hyperthyroidism patients and about 17 patients who later progressed to ophthalmopathy. The 75 to 100 discovery patients were randomly split 7:3 into training and test sets. The study also compared thyroid tissue and blood T-cell repertoires from several Graves' hyperthyroidism patients. Once sampling was done, hyperthyroidism patients were given methimazole at a starting dose of 30 mg daily, whereas ophthalmopathy patients were given high-dose intravenous methylprednisolone. Libraries were constructed in a second round of multiplex PCR, after which size selection and purification were carried out. Sequencing of the libraries was done on an Illumina HiSeq2000 using paired-end 100 bp reads. SOAPnuke was used to process the raw data, removing reads that contained adapters or uncalled bases, had a mean Phred below 15, or lacked an exact match to the constant primer or identifier. High-quality paired reads were merged using COPE v1.2.5, and each unique nucleotide sequence was defined as a clonotype. MiTCR v1.1 was used to align the clonotypes against IMGT TRBV, TRBD and TRBJ reference segments. Only V-J combinations with frequency above 0.0001, covering 99% to 99.2% of repertoires, were analysed. The TCS score was defined as F50 (clonal expansion) divided by E x V (chaos), with BLOSUM62-based TCRdist calculated between CDR3 peptides within each V-J. Welch's t-statistics and random forest reduced roughly 540 V-J features to 10 to 15, which were used in a naive Bayes classifier (R e1071). No statistical method was used to fix the sample size in advance, and group allocation was not hidden from the investigators. TCR Vbeta CDR3 sequencing of 130 to 150 peripheral blood samples (43 ophthalmopathy, about 74 hyperthyroidism and around 17 progressor patients) is reported in the paper.

The chain employs TRBV12-3 or TRBV12-4 and TRBJ2-7; TRBD2 lines up with 12 middle nucleotides. The source is a man aged 25-45 years with Graves disease. Donor details come from another sample of the same person, matched by shared clones. The sample consisted of peripheral blood mononuclear cells (PBMCs), taken at new diagnosis, from a patient treated with antithyroid drugs. The base sequence is TGTGCCAGCAGTTCCGGACTAGCGGGGACCCAGCAGTACTTC. It translates as CASSSGLAGTQQYF.